The 24 T cell receptor beta chains below all came from one sample that was sequenced in a study of blood T cells in healthy people across ages. Using a J-beta primer mix together with a sample-barcoded 5' primer, a second PCR was run for roughly 6 to 12 cycles. TCRdb used MiXCR to reprocess the 5' RACE reads, holding one entry per CDR3 protein. The sample includes around 970,000 distinct CDR3 sequences, approximately 50% of them seen just once. Sequenced sample: blood. The receptors stem from an older woman in good health.

The chain has TRBV4-1 and TRBJ2-1; 8 bases agree with TRBD2. The CDR3 is made up of 18 amino acids. Germline loops: CDR1 MGHRA, CDR2 YSYEKL. J lost 4 bases, V lost 0 bases, and 11 bases had no gene match. In DNA, the CDR3 is TGCGCCAGCAGCCAAGAAGTTGTAGCGGGGAGGGATTACAATGAGCAGTTCTTC. Amino acids: CASSQEVVAGRDYNEQFF.

This clonotype was counted only a few times. The chain couples TRBV24-1 to TRBJ1-5; TRBD1 might be the D (5 bases). Germline V lookup: CDR1 KGHDR, CDR2 SFDVKD. This CDR3 region has 14 residues. With 7 bases removed from V and 5 bases from J, the gap between germline ends came to 14 bases. CDR3 residues: CATRLGRGDQPQHF. CDR3 DNA sequence: TGTGCCACCAGGCTAGGGAGGGGCGATCAGCCCCAGCATTTT.

The chain combines TRBV27 with TRBJ2-7; possibly TRBD1 for D (5 bases). The CDR3 runs 13 residues. V shed 5 bases and J shed 1 base, with 9 bases lying between them. Germline V lookup: CDR1 MNHEY, CDR2 SMNVEV (reference sequence). CDR3 bases: TGTGCCAGCAGTGCGACAGAATCCTACGAGCAGTACTTC. Translation: CASSATESYEQYF.

The CDR3: CASSFAQGGWETQYF. CDR3 in DNA: TGTGCCAGCAGTTTTGCCCAGGGTGGTTGGGAGACCCAGTACTTC. The chain employs TRBV28 and TRBJ2-5, with D possibly being TRBD1 (5 bases). This CDR3 comprises 15 residues. The germline V gene has CDR1 MDHEN and CDR2 SYDVKM. With 3 bases removed from V and 5 bases from J, the gap between germline ends came to 16 bases.

This rearrangement joins TRBV7-3 to TRBJ1-2, with D possibly TRBD1 on 5 matching bases. Trimming took off 5 bases at V and 7 bases at J, with 17 bases between the two ends. Germline values: CDR1 SGHTA, CDR2 FQGTGA. The CDR3 covers 14 residues. CDR3 bases: TGTGCCAGCAGCCCGGGGGTGGGAGTGGTTGGCTACACCTTC. Protein product: CASSPGVGVVGYTF.

The chain links TRBV4-1 to TRBJ2-7; TRBD1 agrees at 7 bases. CDR1 is MGHRA and CDR2 is YSYEKL in the germline V gene. V trimming: 8 bases; J trimming: 4 bases; junction bases outside the gene matches: 17. This CDR3 is built from 16 residues. In nucleotides, the CDR3 is TGCGCCAGCGCCCTCCTGACAGGGACGGGTGGTTACGAGCAGTACTTC. The encoded protein is CASALLTGTGGYEQYF.

The rearrangement joins TRBV9 to TRBJ2-5; 9 bases are a match to TRBD1. The J segment lost 4 bases and the V segment lost 3 bases, leaving 4 bases of the junction unmatched. The CDR3 sequence is 14 residues long. CDR1 and CDR2 (germline): SGDLS, YYNGEE. CDR3 nucleotide sequence: TGTGCCAGCAGCGCAACAGGGGGCCCAGAGACCCAGTACTTC. Translation: CASSATGGPETQYF. Drawing the rest from reference TRBV9 and TRBJ2-5, the complete variable domain is DSGVTQTPKHLITATGQRVTLRCSPRSGDLSVYWYQQSLDQGLQFLIQYYNGEERAKGNILERFSAQQFPDLHSELNLSSLELGDSALYFCASSATGGPETQYFGPGTRLLVL.

The rearrangement uses TRBV29-1 and TRBJ1-2; TRBD1 is a possible D gene (5 bases). Germline values: CDR1 SQVTM, CDR2 ANQGSEA. V lost 0 bases, J lost 3 bases, and 8 bases lay in between. The CDR3 is 13 residues long. The CDR3 region is CSVEERRDYGYTF. CDR3 sequence (DNA): TGCAGCGTTGAAGAACGCAGGGACTATGGCTACACCTTC.

The rearrangement joins TRBV29-1 to TRBJ2-3; the match to TRBD2 covers 10 bases. Germline V lookup: CDR1 SQVTM, CDR2 ANQGSEA. Germline trimming cut 5 bases from V and 6 bases from J; bases unmatched to any gene: 5. The CDR3 consists of 13 residues. DNA of the CDR3: TGCAGCGTTTTTCAAGCGGGAGGGGATACGCAGTATTTT. It specifies CSVFQAGGDTQYF.

This chain uses TRBV7-2 with TRBJ2-7, with D possibly TRBD2 on 6 matching bases. The CDR3 runs 14 residues. Germline V lookup: CDR1 SGHTA, CDR2 FQGNSA. The ends were cut back, 3 bases at V and 4 bases at J, with 13 bases in the middle. CDR3 sequence reads: CASSFGGEGYEQYF. Written as DNA, the CDR3 is TGTGCCAGCAGCTTCGGGGGAGAAGGTTACGAGCAGTACTTC.

The chain recombines TRBV6-2 or TRBV6-3 with TRBJ2-3; D remains unclear. Trimming took off 1 base at V and 3 bases at J, with 20 bases between the two ends. This CDR3 has 18 residues. In germline, CDR1 is MNHEY, CDR2 SVGEGT. The CDR3 DNA is TGTGCCAGCAGTTACTTTTTTCATAAGAGAGCATCGACAGATACGCAGTATTTT. Its protein is CASSYFFHKRASTDTQYF.

This clonotype has more than one count but fewer than ten. This chain connects TRBV6-2 or TRBV6-3 to TRBJ2-3; D may correspond to TRBD1 or TRBD2 (5 bases each). The CDR3 has 15 residues. Deletions cut 2 bases from V and 3 bases from J, with 12 bases between. Germline V gives CDR1 MNHEY, CDR2 SVGEGT. The CDR3 region is CASSYLGTATDTQYF. The CDR3, as DNA: TGTGCCAGCAGTTACCTGGGGACGGCGACAGATACGCAGTATTTT.

This chain uses TRBV4-2 with TRBJ2-7; 7 bases match TRBD1. With 3 bases clipped from V and 7 bases from J, the junction kept 6 bases outside the gene matches. The germline CDR1 and CDR2 sequences are LGHNA and YNFKEQ. The CDR3 covers 13 residues. The CDR3 sequence: CASSQGTAGEQYF. CDR3 DNA: TGTGCCAGCAGCCAGGGGACAGCTGGGGAGCAGTACTTC.

This clonotype was seen more than once but under ten times. The chain recombines TRBV19 with TRBJ2-4; 8 positions match TRBD1. TRBJ2-7 matches the DNA end more closely, so the J call is doubtful. This CDR3 region has 15 residues. Germline CDR1 and CDR2: LNHDA and SQIVND (reference sequence). In DNA, the CDR3 is TGTGCCAGTAGTCCGGACAGGGTGGGGTCCTACGAGCAGTACTTC. It specifies CASSPDRVGSYEQYF.

This clonotype appeared a few times. The chain combines TRBV6-5 with TRBJ2-7; the D gene is possibly TRBD2 (7 bases). Germline V lookup: CDR1 MNHEY, CDR2 SVGAGI. The CDR3 totals 13 residues. The ends were cut back, 7 bases at V and 4 bases at J, with 14 bases in the middle. The CDR3 DNA reads TGTGCCAGCAAAAGGGGGGGAAGTTACGAGCAGTACTTC. Translated: CASKRGGSYEQYF.

This chain links TRBV3-1 with TRBJ2-7; D is perhaps TRBD1 (6 bases). Judging by the DNA end, TRBJ2-5 fits better; the J call may be wrong. The germline gives CDR1 LGHDT, CDR2 YNNKEL (reference sequence). CDR3 length equals 14 residues. In DNA, the CDR3 is TGTGCCAGCAACAGAGGGGGAAACTGGGAGACCCAGTACTTC. Protein product: CASNRGGNWETQYF.

V and J are TRBV5-1 and TRBJ2-3, with TRBD1 as a possible D gene (6 bases). With 4 bases removed from V and 11 bases from J, the gap between germline ends came to 17 bases. CDR3 length equals 13 residues. Germline V gene sequence: CDR1 SGHRS, CDR2 YFSETQ. CDR3 residues: CASSVLETGEQYF. The CDR3 bases are TGCGCCAGCAGCGTGTTAGAGACAGGCGAGCAGTATTTT.

Here the CDR3 reads CASSRPFTYEQYF. The CDR3 DNA reads TGTGCCAGCAGCCGACCCTTCACCTACGAGCAGTACTTC. This chain links TRBV6-5 with TRBJ2-7; D ambiguous. The CDR3 totals 13 residues. V was cut by 6 bases and J by 2 bases, with 11 bases left in between. The germline V gene encodes CDR1 MNHEY and CDR2 SVGAGI.

This rearrangement joins TRBV5-1 to TRBJ2-5, with D tentatively TRBD1 (5 bases). V gave up 5 bases and J gave up 1 base, with 9 bases separating them. The CDR3 has 13 amino acids. CDR1 is SGHRS and CDR2 is YFSETQ in the germline V gene. The CDR3 DNA follows: TGCGCCAGCAGACTTGGGGCCCAAGAGACCCAGTACTTC. It encodes CASRLGAQETQYF.

In its sample, this clonotype was seen many times. The chain is built from TRBV3-1 and TRBJ2-5, with a possible D match to TRBD1 (6 bases). The V end lost 6 bases, the J end lost 2 bases, and 16 bases lay between the germline ends. The CDR3 runs to 15 residues. CDR1 and CDR2 (germline): LGHDT, YNNKEL (reference sequence). CDR3: CASRKLNGQQETQYF. The CDR3 DNA is TGTGCCAGCAGAAAACTTAATGGACAGCAAGAGACCCAGTACTTC.

The rearrangement links TRBV4-3 to TRBJ2-3, with 10 bases matching TRBD1. The CDR3 spans 15 residues. V lost 5 bases to trimming and J lost 7 bases; unmatched junction nucleotides: 9. Per germline, CDR1 LGHNA and CDR2 YSLEER. The CDR3 protein is CASSINPGQGNTQYF. For the CDR3, the DNA is TGCGCCAGCAGCATAAATCCGGGACAGGGGAATACGCAGTATTTT.

The V call is TRBV14, the J call TRBJ1-1; D possibly corresponds to TRBD1 (6 bases). The CDR3 sequence is 13 residues long. V was clipped by 4 bases and J by 2 bases, with 8 bases between them. Looked up from germline, CDR1 is SGHDN and CDR2 is FVKESK. CDR3 coding DNA: TGTGCCAGCAGCCGGACAGCTAACACTGAAGCTTTCTTT. Translating it yields CASSRTANTEAFF.

J is TRBJ2-3 and V is TRBV28; TRBD1 might be the D (6 bases). Germline V CDR1 and CDR2: MDHEN, SYDVKM. This CDR3 is built from 15 residues. V dropped 6 bases and J dropped 5 bases, with 18 bases sitting between them. The CDR3 DNA is TGTGCCAGCAGACCCTGGGACATCGTTCAAGATACGCAGTATTTT. Translating gives CASRPWDIVQDTQYF.

This clonotype appeared many times. V and J are TRBV27 and TRBJ2-1, with 15 bases aligning to TRBD2. The CDR3 covers 15 residues. In germline, CDR1 is MNHEY, CDR2 SMNVEV (reference sequence). V lost 10 bases to trimming and J lost 9 bases; unmatched junction nucleotides: 10. DNA for the CDR3: TGTGCCACCATACGGACTAGCGGGAGGGGTGCTGAGCAGTTCTTC. Its translation is CATIRTSGRGAEQFF.